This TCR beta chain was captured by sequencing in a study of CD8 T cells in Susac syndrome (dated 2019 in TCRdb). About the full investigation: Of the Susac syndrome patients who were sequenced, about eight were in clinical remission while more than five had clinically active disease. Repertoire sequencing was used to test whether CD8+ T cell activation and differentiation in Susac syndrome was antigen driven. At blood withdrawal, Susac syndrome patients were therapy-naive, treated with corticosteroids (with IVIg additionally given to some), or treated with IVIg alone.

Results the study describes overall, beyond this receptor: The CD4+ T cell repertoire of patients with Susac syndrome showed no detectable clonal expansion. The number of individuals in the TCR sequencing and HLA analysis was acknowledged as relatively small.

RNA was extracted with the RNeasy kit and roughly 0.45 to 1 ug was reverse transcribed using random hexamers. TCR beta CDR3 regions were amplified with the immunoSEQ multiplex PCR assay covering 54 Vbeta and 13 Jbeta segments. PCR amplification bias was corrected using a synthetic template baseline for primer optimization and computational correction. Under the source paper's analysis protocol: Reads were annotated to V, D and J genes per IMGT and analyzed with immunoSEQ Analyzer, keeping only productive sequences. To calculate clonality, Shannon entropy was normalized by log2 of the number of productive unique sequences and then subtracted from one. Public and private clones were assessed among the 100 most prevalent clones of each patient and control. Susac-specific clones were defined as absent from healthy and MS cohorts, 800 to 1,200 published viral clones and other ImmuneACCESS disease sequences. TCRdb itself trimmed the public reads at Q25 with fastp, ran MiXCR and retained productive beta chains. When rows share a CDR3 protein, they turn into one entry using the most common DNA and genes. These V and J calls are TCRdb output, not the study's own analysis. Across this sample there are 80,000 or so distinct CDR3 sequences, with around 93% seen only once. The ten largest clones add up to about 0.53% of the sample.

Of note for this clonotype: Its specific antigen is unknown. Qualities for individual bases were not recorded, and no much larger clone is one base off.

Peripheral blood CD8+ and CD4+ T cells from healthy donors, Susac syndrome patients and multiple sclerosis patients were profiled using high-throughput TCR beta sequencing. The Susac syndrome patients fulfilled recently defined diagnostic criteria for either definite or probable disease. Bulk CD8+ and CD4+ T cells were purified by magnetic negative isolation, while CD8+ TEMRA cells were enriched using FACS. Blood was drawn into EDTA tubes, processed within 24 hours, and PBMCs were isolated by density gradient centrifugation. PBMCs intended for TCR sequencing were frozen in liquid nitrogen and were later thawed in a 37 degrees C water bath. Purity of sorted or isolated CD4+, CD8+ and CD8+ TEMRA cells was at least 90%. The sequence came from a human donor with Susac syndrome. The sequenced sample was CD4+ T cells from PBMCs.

The sequence in DNA is TGTGCCACCAGTGACACGAACACCGGGGAGCTGTTTTTT. This codes for CATSDTNTGELFF. The chain uses TRBV24-1 and TRBJ2-2; the D gene is not confidently resolved. From the cysteine through the phenylalanine, the CDR3 covers 13 amino acids. Only the CDR3 region is kept as DNA, spanning 39 bases read in frame from base 1. Per the germline V gene, KGHDR is the CDR1 and SFDVKD is the CDR2. V is shortened by 4 bases, J by 0 bases, and the region joining them spans 2 bases.